These 9 T cell receptor beta chains share one sample of origin, sequenced in a study of cytomegalovirus exposure and HLA in healthy donors. The PCR had 60 Vbeta and 13 Jbeta primers. Only in-frame clones appear in the TCRdb table, and some are missing; sequencing was by immunoSEQ multiplex PCR. Of some 200,000 clones in the sample, less than 90% were seen once. The sample comprised PBMCs. The receptors were sampled from a man aged 45 to 65 in good health and CMV-seronegative.

The V gene is TRBV19, the J gene TRBJ2-6; TRBD1 matches at 7 bases. The V gene end was trimmed by 1 base and the J gene end by 6 bases; junction bases not matched to a gene: 3. The CDR3 loop spans 15 amino acids. Germline-derived CDR1 and CDR2 are LNHDA and SQIVND (reference sequence). The CDR3: CASSIGDRKANVLTF. CDR3 DNA: TGTGCCAGTAGTATAGGGGACAGAAAGGCCAACGTCCTGACTTTC. Based on the CDR3 plus reference TRBV19 and TRBJ2-6, the full variable domain is DGGITQSPKYLFRKEGQNVTLSCEQNLNHDAMYWYRQDPGQGLRLIYYSQIVNDFQKGDIAEGYSVSREKKESFPLTVTSAQKNPTAFYLCASSIGDRKANVLTFGAGSRLTVL.

The chain employs TRBV7-3 and TRBJ2-5; D gene uncertain. Trimming took off 2 bases at V and 2 bases at J, with 12 bases between the two ends. The germline V gene has CDR1 SGHTA and CDR2 FQGTGA. The CDR3 runs to 15 residues. The CDR3 region is CASSLFRTRQETQYF. Here the CDR3 DNA reads TGTGCCAGCAGCTTATTCCGAACCAGACAAGAGACCCAGTACTTC.

The chain recombines TRBV19 with TRBJ2-2; TRBD1 might be the D (5 bases). From germline, CDR1 is LNHDA and CDR2 SQIVND (reference sequence). Trimming removed 5 bases at V and 1 base at J, with 8 bases between. This CDR3 is 14 amino acids long. DNA of the CDR3: TGTGCCAGTAGTCGGCAGGGGAACACCGGGGAGCTGTTTTTT. Its protein product is CASSRQGNTGELFF.

Here the CDR3 DNA reads TGTGCCAGCAGTTCCCCACTGGGGCACGGGGAGCTGTTTTTT. It specifies CASSSPLGHGELFF. This chain joins TRBV28 and TRBJ2-2; a weak D match, TRBD1 (5 bases). The CDR3 has 14 amino acids. Germline CDR1 is MDHEN and CDR2 is SYDVKM. V was cut by 4 bases and J by 7 bases, with 13 bases left in between.

The chain couples TRBV7-8 to TRBJ2-7; TRBD2 matches 7 bases. Germline values: CDR1 SGHVS, CDR2 FQNEAQ. This CDR3 has 15 amino acids. J was trimmed by 4 bases and V by 1 base; bases with no gene match: 7. The CDR3: CASSLGGSQAYEQYF. CDR3 DNA: TGTGCCAGCAGCTTAGGCGGGAGTCAGGCTTACGAGCAGTACTTC.

The V and J genes are TRBV6-5 and TRBJ2-3, with D perhaps matching TRBD2 (6 bases). V lost 3 bases and J 0 bases, leaving 13 bases between the germline ends. Germline V gene lookup returns CDR1 MNHEY and CDR2 SVGAGI. The CDR3 spans 16 residues. Written as DNA, the CDR3 is TGTGCCAGCAGTTATGGCGGGATTGGGAGCACAGATACGCAGTATTTT. The encoded protein is CASSYGGIGSTDTQYF.

This chain connects TRBV29-1 to TRBJ1-1; maybe TRBD1 (5 bases). CDR1 SQVTM and CDR2 ANQGSEA come from the germline V gene. Trimming shortened V by 6 bases and J by 7 bases, and 12 bases separated the two germline ends. CDR3 length: 11 amino acids. Here the CDR3 DNA reads TGCAGCGTCCCAGGGTATTATGAAGCTTTCTTT. Translating gives CSVPGYYEAFF.

This clone was found a few times. The chain couples TRBV28 to TRBJ1-2, with a weak D call TRBD1 (6 bases). The CDR3 covers 14 residues. Germline V lookup: CDR1 MDHEN, CDR2 SYDVKM. The ends were cut back, 6 bases at V and 6 bases at J, with 17 bases in the middle. CDR3 amino acids: CASSLGAGANGYTF. The CDR3, as DNA: TGTGCCAGCAGCTTAGGGGCAGGGGCCAATGGCTACACCTTC.

A word on this clone: Other DNA variants within this sample encode the same CDR3. The genes are TRBV7-3 and TRBJ2-7; tentative D call: TRBD1 (5 bases). Trimming removed 3 bases from V and 3 bases from J, with 9 bases in between. The CDR3 contains 13 residues. Per the germline V gene, CDR1 is SGHTA and CDR2 is FQGTGA. In nucleotides, the CDR3 is TGTGCCAGCAGCTTCGGACATAACTACGAGCAGTACTTC. This sequence encodes CASSFGHNYEQYF.